These 23 T cell receptor beta chains originate from one sample sequenced in a study of T cell responses to AZD1222 COVID-19 vaccine. Produced via immunoSEQ multiplex PCR; TCRdb's table is partial and in-frame only. The table has approximately 150,000 clones, approximately 89% seen once. Sequenced material: peripheral blood, taken on day 0 of MenACWY control vaccination. Receptors originate from an adult in good health.

In its sample, this clone was seen once. Germline is not matched at one junction end, which may reflect a read error. V usage is TRBV5-6 and J usage is TRBJ1-2; TRBD1 is a possible D gene (5 bases). This CDR3 has 12 amino acids. Germline V gives CDR1 SGHDT, CDR2 YYEEEE. CDR3 in amino acids: CASSFIEFGTAF. DNA of the CDR3: TGTGCCAGCAGTTTTATTGAATTTGGGACCGCCTTC.

The chain is built from TRBV27 and TRBJ1-5; D is ambiguous. Trimming removed 5 bases at V and 1 base at J, with 12 bases between. CDR1 is MNHEY, CDR2 SMNVEV, per germline (reference sequence). This CDR3 comprises 15 residues. The CDR3 loop reads CASSRGEGSNQPQHF. The CDR3 nucleotides are TGTGCCAGCAGTCGCGGAGAGGGAAGCAATCAGCCCCAGCATTTT.

The chain has TRBV4-1 and TRBJ1-4; TRBD1 agrees at 7 bases. CDR3 size: 15 residues. The V and J ends lost 7 bases and 5 bases, in that order; junction bases with no gene match: 10. Germline assignment: CDR1 MGHRA and CDR2 YSYEKL. CDR3 sequence (DNA): TGCGCCAGCACCCAGGTTGGGACAGCAAATGAAAAACTGTTTTTT. Protein: CASTQVGTANEKLFF.

The gene calls are TRBV11-3 and TRBJ2-7; weak D call: TRBD1 (7 bases). The V end was cut by 0 bases, the J end by 3 bases, with 12 bases between. Germline values: CDR1 SGHNT, CDR2 YENEEA. The CDR3 totals 15 residues. The CDR3 sequence is CASSLDGGQNYEQYF. CDR3 DNA: TGTGCCAGCAGCTTAGACGGGGGACAGAACTACGAGCAGTACTTC.

The chain combines TRBV20-1 with TRBJ2-2; no definite D call. This CDR3 contains 14 residues. Germline V CDR1 and CDR2: DFQATT, SNEGSKA (reference sequence). Trimming removed 3 bases at V and 0 bases at J, with 8 bases between. This CDR3 reads CSASSPSNTGELFF. CDR3 nucleotides: TGCAGTGCTAGTTCTCCCTCGAACACCGGGGAGCTGTTTTTT.

The V call is TRBV9, the J call TRBJ2-3, with D hard to call. V lost 3 bases, J lost 2 bases, and 4 bases lay in between. Germline V gene sequence: CDR1 SGDLS, CDR2 YYNGEE. The CDR3 length is 12 residues. This CDR3 is CASSEFTDTQYF. CDR3 bases: TGTGCCAGCAGCGAGTTCACAGATACGCAGTATTTT.

The rearrangement uses TRBV28 and TRBJ1-2; TRBD1 matches 11 bases. The CDR3 has 19 residues. Germline V gene sequence: CDR1 MDHEN, CDR2 SYDVKM. With 5 bases clipped from V and 0 bases from J, the junction kept 14 bases outside the gene matches. The CDR3 reads CASSAPPGQGVGSNYGYTF. The CDR3 bases are TGTGCCAGCAGTGCACCCCCGGGACAGGGGGTTGGTTCTAACTATGGCTACACCTTC.

This clone has just one count. This rearrangement joins TRBV18 to TRBJ2-3; perhaps TRBD1 as D (6 bases). Germline assignment: CDR1 KGHSH and CDR2 LQKENI. The CDR3 runs to 15 residues. Trimming shortened V by 6 bases and J by 3 bases, and 16 bases separated the two germline ends. The CDR3 loop is CASSPRTVGTDTQYF. In nucleotides, the CDR3 is TGTGCCAGCTCTCCAAGGACAGTGGGGACAGATACGCAGTATTTT.

J is TRBJ2-3 and V is TRBV7-2; the D gene is possibly TRBD2 (6 bases). In germline, CDR1 is SGHTA, CDR2 FQGNSA. V gave up 2 bases and J gave up 0 bases, with 12 bases separating them. The CDR3 runs 16 residues. The CDR3 nucleotides are TGTGCCAGCAGCTTATTCGGAGGGGAGAGCACAGATACGCAGTATTTT. It is translated as CASSLFGGESTDTQYF.

The V call is TRBV28, the J call TRBJ1-5; 9 bases line up with TRBD1. The CDR3 length is 15 residues. Germline V lookup: CDR1 MDHEN, CDR2 SYDVKM. V was clipped by 6 bases and J by 7 bases; unmatched bases: 10. Written as DNA, the CDR3 is TGTGCCAGCAGAGTCCCGGGACAGGGATGGCAGCCCCAGCATTTT. Its translation is CASRVPGQGWQPQHF.

The chain has TRBV7-2 and TRBJ2-7, with D tentatively TRBD1 or TRBD2 (5 bases each). V was cut by 5 bases and J by 9 bases, with 23 bases left in between. The CDR3 is 15 residues long. The germline V gene encodes CDR1 SGHTA and CDR2 FQGNSA. CDR3 residues: CASSPAQGVGGGQYF. The CDR3 bases are TGTGCCAGCAGCCCCGCGCAGGGAGTGGGTGGAGGGCAGTACTTC.

This chain links TRBV7-2 with TRBJ2-1; D might be TRBD2 (5 bases). The CDR3 is 14 residues long. With 3 bases removed from V and 8 bases from J, the gap between germline ends came to 14 bases. Per the germline V gene, CDR1 is SGHTA and CDR2 is FQGNSA. The CDR3 protein is CASSFIGERDEQFF. CDR3 DNA: TGTGCCAGCAGCTTTATCGGGGAGAGGGATGAGCAGTTCTTC.

The V call is TRBV19, the J call TRBJ2-7; D gene unclear. The germline V and J ends were trimmed by 2 bases and 0 bases, with 8 bases remaining between them. Germline V CDR1 and CDR2: LNHDA, SQIVND (reference sequence). This CDR3 comprises 14 residues. The CDR3 here is CASSIPGSSYEQYF. The CDR3 DNA sequence: TGTGCCAGTAGTATACCGGGCAGCTCCTACGAGCAGTACTTC.

This chain uses TRBV14 with TRBJ2-2; 9 bases line up with TRBD2. The V and J ends lost 3 bases and 3 bases, in that order; junction bases with no gene match: 8. CDR1 and CDR2 (germline): SGHDN, FVKESK. This CDR3 region has 17 residues. The CDR3 loop is CASSQRLAALDTGELFF. The CDR3 DNA is TGTGCCAGCAGCCAGCGACTAGCGGCCCTAGACACCGGGGAGCTGTTTTTT.

This clone was picked up a small number of times. V is TRBV19 and J is TRBJ1-2; D is undetermined. The V gene's germline CDR1 is LNHDA and CDR2 SQIVND (reference sequence). The CDR3 consists of 11 residues. The CDR3 loop is CATQAFYGYTF. CDR3 nucleotides: TGTGCTACCCAGGCCTTCTATGGCTACACCTTC.

In nucleotides, the CDR3 is TGTGCCAGTAGTCCGCGACAGGGGCGTCGAGAGAAAAACATTCAGTACTTC. It specifies CASSPRQGRREKNIQYF. The chain carries TRBV19 and TRBJ2-4, with TRBD1 matching 8 bases. V shed 5 bases and J 4 bases; nucleotides not matched to a gene: 13. Germline V lookup: CDR1 LNHDA, CDR2 SQIVND (reference sequence). The CDR3 covers 17 residues.

The chain carries TRBV10-3 and TRBJ1-5; D gene unclear. V shed 4 bases and J shed 0 bases, with 16 bases lying between them. CDR1 and CDR2 from the germline V gene are ENHRY and SYGVKD. The CDR3 extends over 17 amino acids. CDR3 sequence reads: CAISGGPGVNSNQPQHF. The CDR3 DNA is TGTGCCATCAGTGGCGGTCCAGGCGTCAATAGCAATCAGCCCCAGCATTTT.

As regards this clone: At one end the junction does not follow the germline gene, possibly because of a read error. V usage is TRBV24-1 and J usage is TRBJ2-2, with a tentative D call TRBD1 (6 bases). Germline V gene data show CDR1 as KGHDR and CDR2 as SFDVKD. CDR3 length: 15 amino acids. For the CDR3, the DNA is TGTGCCACCAGTGATTTGTACAGGGAACACCGGGGAGCTGTTTTT. This codes for CATSDLYREHRGAVF.

V is TRBV18 and J is TRBJ2-2; D is unclear. The CDR3 has 16 residues. Germline V gene sequence: CDR1 KGHSH, CDR2 LQKENI. Deletions cut 3 bases from V and 0 bases from J, with 11 bases between. CDR3: CASSPVRRPNTGELFF. In DNA, the CDR3 is TGTGCCAGCTCACCGGTGCGGAGACCGAACACCGGGGAGCTGTTTTTT.

On this clone: Other nucleotide sequences in the sample specify the same CDR3. V gene TRBV11-3 combines with J gene TRBJ1-6; tentative D call: TRBD1 (5 bases). Trimming cost V 5 bases and J 7 bases, with 12 bases left between them. CDR3 length equals 14 residues. Germline V gene lookup returns CDR1 SGHNT and CDR2 YENEEA. CDR3: CASSAGTGNSPLHF. The CDR3 nucleotides read TGTGCCAGCAGCGCCGGGACGGGAAATTCACCCCTCCACTTT.

The rearrangement links TRBV4-3 to TRBJ1-2; 7 nucleotides line up with TRBD1. Losses at the gene ends were 1 base for V and 5 bases for J; bases not matched to a gene: 10. The CDR3 sequence is 16 residues long. CDR1 and CDR2 (germline): LGHNA, YSLEER. The CDR3 DNA sequence: TGCGCCAGCAGCCAAGCTAGCGCGGGACAGAAATATGGCTACACCTTC. This translates into CASSQASAGQKYGYTF.

This clone was seen a single time. This chain joins TRBV6-5 and TRBJ2-7; 10 bases line up with TRBD2. This CDR3 has 14 amino acids. The germline CDR1 and CDR2 sequences are MNHEY and SVGAGI. V gave up 6 bases and J gave up 3 bases; unmatched junction bases: 5. In DNA, the CDR3 is TGTGCCAGCAGGGCTAGCGGGAGTATCTACGAGCAGTACTTC. This translates into CASRASGSIYEQYF.

There are a few counts of this clone. This chain connects TRBV14 to TRBJ1-1; 8 bases line up with TRBD1. The germline V gene encodes CDR1 SGHDN and CDR2 FVKESK. Trimming removed 0 bases from V and 4 bases from J; junction bases left unmatched: 4. This CDR3 is built from 15 residues. The CDR3 region is CASSQDMGQVTEAFF. CDR3 coding DNA: TGTGCCAGCAGCCAAGATATGGGACAGGTCACTGAAGCTTTCTTT.